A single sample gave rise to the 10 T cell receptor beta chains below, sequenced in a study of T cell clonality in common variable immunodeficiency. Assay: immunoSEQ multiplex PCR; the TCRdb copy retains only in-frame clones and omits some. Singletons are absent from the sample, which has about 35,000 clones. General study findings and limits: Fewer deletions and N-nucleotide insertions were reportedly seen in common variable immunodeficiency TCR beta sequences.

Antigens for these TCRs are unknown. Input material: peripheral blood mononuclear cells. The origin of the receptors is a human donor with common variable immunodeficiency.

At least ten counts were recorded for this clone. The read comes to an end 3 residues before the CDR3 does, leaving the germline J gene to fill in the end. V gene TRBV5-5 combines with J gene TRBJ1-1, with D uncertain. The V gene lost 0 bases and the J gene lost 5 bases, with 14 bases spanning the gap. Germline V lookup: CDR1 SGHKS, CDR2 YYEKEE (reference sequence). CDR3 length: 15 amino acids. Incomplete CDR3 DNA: TGTGCCAGCAGCTTGGTGGGTTGGAGCGGAACTGAA. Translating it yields CASSLVGWSGTE. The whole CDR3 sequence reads CASSLVGWSGTEAFF.

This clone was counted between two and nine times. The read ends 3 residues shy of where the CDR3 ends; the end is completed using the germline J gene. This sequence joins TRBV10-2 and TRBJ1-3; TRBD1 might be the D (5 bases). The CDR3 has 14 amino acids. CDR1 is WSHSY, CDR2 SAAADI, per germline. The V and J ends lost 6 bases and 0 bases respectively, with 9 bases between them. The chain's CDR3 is CASSPTVSGNTIYF. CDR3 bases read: TGCGCCAGCAGCCCGACAGTCTCTGGAAACACC.

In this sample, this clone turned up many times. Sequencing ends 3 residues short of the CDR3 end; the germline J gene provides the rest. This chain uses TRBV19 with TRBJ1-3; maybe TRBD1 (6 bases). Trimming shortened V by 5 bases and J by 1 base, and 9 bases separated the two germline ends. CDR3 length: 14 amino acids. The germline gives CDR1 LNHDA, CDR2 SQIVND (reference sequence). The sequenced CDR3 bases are TGTGCCAGTAGTTCACAGGGATCTGGAAACACC. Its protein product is CASSSQGSGNT. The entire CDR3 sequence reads CASSSQGSGNTIYF.

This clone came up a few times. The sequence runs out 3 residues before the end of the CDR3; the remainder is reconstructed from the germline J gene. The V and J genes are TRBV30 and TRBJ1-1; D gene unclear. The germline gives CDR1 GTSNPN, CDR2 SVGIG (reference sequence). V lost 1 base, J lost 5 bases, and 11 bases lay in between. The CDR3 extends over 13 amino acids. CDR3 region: CAWSGRLGTEAFF. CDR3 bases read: TGTGCCTGGAGTGGGCGCCTAGGAACTGAA.

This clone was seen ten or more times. This CDR3 reads CSATGVGTEAFF. The sequenced part of the CDR3 DNA is TGCAGCGCCACAGGGGTAGGGACTGAA. The chain is built from TRBV29-1 and TRBJ1-1, with 7 bases identical to TRBD1. From the germline J gene comes the end of the CDR3, since the read stops 3 residues before it. The ends lost 7 bases at V and 5 bases at J; junction bases unmatched: 7. The germline CDR1 and CDR2 sequences are SQVTM and ANQGSEA. The CDR3 is 12 residues long.

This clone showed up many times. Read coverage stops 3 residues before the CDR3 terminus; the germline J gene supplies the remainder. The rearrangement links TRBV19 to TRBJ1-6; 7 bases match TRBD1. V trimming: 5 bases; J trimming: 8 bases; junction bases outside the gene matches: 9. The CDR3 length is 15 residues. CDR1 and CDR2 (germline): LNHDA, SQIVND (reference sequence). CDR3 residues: CASSLSGTVDSPLHF. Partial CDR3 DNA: TGTGCCAGTAGTTTATCCGGGACAGTGGATTCACCC.

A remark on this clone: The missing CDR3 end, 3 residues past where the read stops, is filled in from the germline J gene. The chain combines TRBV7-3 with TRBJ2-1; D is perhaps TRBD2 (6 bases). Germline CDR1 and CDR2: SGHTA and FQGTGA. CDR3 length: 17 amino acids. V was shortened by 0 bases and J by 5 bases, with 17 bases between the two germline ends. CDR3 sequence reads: CASSLTLPGLDNNEQFF. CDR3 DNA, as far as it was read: TGTGCCAGCAGCTTAACCCTACCGGGACTTGATAACAATGAG.

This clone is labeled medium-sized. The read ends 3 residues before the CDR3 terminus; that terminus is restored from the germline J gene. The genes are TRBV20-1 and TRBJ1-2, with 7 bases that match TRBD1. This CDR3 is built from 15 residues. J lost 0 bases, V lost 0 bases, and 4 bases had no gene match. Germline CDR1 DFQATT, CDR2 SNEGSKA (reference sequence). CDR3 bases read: TGCAGTGCTAGAGATCCGACAGGGACTAACTATGGC. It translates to CSARDPTGTNYG. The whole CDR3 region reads CSARDPTGTNYGYTF.

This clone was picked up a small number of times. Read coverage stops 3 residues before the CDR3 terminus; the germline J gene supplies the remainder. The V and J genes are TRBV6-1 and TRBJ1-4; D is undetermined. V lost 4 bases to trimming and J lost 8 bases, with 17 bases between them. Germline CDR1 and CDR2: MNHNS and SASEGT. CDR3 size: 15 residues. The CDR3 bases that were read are TGTGCCAGCAGTGGGTCGGGTCTTCATCGGGAAAAA. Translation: CASSGSGLHREK. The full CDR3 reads CASSGSGLHREKLFF.

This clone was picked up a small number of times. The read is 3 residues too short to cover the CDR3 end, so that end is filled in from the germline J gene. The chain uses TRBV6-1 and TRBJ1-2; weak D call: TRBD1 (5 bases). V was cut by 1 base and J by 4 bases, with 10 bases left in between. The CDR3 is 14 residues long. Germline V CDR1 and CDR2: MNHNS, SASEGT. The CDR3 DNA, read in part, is TGTGCCAGCAGTGAAGGCGGGGGTTTCTATGGC. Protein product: CASSEGGGFYG. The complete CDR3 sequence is CASSEGGGFYGYTF.